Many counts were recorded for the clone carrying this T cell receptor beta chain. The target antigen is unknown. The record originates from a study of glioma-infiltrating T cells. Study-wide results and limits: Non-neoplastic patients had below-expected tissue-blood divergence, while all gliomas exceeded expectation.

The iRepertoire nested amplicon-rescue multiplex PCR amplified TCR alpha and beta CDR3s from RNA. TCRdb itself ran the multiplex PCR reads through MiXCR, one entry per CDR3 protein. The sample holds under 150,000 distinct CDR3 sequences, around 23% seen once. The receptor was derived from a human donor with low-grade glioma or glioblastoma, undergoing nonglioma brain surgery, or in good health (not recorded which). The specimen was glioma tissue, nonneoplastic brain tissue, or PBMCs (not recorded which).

The CDR3 here is CASSLTHTNEQFF. The DNA of the CDR3 is TGTGCCAGCAGCTTGACCCATACCAATGAGCAGTTCTTC. The V and J genes are TRBV7-2 and TRBJ2-1; the D is unclear. Germline V gene lookup returns CDR1 SGHTA and CDR2 FQGNSA. CDR3 length: 13 residues. V lost 3 bases and J lost 6, with 9 bases in between. The full variable domain, in which reference TRBV7-2 and TRBJ2-1 provide the parts outside the CDR3, is GAGVSQSPSNKVTEKGKDVELRCDPISGHTALYWYRQSLGQGLEFLIYFQGNSAPDKSGLPSDRFSAERTGGSVSTLTIQRTQQEDSAVYLCASSLTHTNEQFFGPGTRLTVL.